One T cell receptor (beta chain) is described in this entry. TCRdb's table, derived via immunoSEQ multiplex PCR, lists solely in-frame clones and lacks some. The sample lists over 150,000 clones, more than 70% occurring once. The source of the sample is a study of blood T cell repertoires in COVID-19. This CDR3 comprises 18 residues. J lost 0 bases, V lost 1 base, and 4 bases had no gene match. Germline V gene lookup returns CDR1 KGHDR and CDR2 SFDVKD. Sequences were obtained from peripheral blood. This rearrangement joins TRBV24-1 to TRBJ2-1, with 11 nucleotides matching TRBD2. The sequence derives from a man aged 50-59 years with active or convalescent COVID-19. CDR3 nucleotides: TGTGCCACCAGTGATTTCGGTAGCGGGAGGGTCTCCTACAATGAGCAGTTCTTC. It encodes CATSDFGSGRVSYNEQFF.